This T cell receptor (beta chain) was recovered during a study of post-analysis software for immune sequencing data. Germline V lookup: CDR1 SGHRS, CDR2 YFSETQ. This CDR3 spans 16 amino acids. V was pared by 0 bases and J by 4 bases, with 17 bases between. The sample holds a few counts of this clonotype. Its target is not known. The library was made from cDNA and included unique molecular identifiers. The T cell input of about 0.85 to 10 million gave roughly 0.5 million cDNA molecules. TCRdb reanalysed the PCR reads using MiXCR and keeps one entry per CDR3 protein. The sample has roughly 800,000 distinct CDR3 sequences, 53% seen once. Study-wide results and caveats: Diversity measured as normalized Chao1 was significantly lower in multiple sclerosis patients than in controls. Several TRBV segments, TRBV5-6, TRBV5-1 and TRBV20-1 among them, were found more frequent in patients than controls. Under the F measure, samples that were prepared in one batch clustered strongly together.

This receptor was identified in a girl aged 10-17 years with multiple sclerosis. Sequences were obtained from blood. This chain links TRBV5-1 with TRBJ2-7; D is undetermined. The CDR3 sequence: CASSLASSSFRYEQYF. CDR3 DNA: TGCGCCAGCAGCTTGGCATCCAGTTCGTTTAGATACGAGCAGTACTTC.